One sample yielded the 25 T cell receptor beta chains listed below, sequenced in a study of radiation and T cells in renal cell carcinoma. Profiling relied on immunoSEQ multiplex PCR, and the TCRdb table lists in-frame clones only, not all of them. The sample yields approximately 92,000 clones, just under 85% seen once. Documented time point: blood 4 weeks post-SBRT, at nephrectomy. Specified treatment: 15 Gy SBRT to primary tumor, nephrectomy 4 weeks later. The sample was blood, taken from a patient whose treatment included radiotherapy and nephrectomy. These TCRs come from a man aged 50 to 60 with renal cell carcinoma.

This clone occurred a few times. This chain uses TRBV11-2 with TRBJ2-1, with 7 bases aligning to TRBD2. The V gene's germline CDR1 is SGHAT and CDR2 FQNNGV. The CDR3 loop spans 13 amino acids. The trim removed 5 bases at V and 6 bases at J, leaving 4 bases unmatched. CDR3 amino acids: CASSLAAINEQFF. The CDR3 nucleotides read TGTGCCAGCAGCCTAGCGGCCATCAATGAGCAGTTCTTC.

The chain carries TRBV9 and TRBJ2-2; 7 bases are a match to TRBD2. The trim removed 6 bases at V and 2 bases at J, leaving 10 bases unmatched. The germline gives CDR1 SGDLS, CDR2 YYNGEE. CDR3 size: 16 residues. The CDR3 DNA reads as TGTGCCAGCACCGACGGCGGGAGTATAAACACCGGGGAGCTGTTTTTT. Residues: CASTDGGSINTGELFF.

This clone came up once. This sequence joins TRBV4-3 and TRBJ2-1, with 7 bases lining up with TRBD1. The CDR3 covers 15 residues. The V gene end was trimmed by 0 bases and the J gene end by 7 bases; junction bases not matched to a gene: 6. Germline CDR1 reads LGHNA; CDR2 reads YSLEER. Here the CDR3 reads CASSQDPAGGNEQFF. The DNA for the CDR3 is TGCGCCAGCAGCCAAGATCCGGCAGGGGGAAATGAGCAGTTCTTC.

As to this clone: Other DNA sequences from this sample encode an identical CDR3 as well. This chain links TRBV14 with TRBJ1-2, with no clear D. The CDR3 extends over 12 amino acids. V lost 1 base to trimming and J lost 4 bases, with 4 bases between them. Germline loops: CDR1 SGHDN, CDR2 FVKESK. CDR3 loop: CASSQGGYGYTF. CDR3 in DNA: TGTGCCAGCAGCCAAGGTGGCTATGGCTACACCTTC. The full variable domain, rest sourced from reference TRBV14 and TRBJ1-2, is EAGVTQFPSHSVIEKGQTVTLRCDPISGHDNLYWYRRVMGKEIKFLLHFVKESKQDESGMPNNRFLAERTGGTYSTLKVQPAELEDSGVYFCASSQGGYGYTFGSGTRLTVV.

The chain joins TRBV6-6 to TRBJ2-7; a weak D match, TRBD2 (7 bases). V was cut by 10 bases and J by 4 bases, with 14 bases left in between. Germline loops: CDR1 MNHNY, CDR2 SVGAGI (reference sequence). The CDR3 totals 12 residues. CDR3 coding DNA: TGTGCCACACAGGGAGGGGTTTACGAGCAGTACTTC. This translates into CATQGGVYEQYF.

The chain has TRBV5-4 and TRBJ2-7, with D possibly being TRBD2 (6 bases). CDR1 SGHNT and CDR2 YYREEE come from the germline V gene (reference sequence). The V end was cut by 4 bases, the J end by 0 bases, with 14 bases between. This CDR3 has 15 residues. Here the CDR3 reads CASSSLGRGSYEQYF. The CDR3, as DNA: TGTGCCAGCAGCAGCCTGGGGCGGGGCTCCTACGAGCAGTACTTC. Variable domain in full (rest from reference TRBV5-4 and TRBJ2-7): ETGVTQSPTHLIKTRGQQVTLRCSSQSGHNTVSWYQQALGQGPQFIFQYYREEENGRGNFPPRFSGLQFPNYSSELNVNALELDDSALYLCASSSLGRGSYEQYFGPGTRLTVT.

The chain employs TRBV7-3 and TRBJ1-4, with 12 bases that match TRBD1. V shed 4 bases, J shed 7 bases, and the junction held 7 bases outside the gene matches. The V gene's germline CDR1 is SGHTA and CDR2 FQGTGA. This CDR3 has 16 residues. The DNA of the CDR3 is TGTGCCAGCAGCTCACGGGACAGGGGGCGCCGTGAAAAACTGTTTTTT. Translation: CASSSRDRGRREKLFF.

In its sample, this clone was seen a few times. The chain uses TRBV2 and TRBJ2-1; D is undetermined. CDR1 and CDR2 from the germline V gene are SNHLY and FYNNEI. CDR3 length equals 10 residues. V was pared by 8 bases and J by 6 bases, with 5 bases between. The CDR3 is CASSLNEQFF. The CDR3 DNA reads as TGTGCCAGCTCACTCAATGAGCAGTTCTTC.

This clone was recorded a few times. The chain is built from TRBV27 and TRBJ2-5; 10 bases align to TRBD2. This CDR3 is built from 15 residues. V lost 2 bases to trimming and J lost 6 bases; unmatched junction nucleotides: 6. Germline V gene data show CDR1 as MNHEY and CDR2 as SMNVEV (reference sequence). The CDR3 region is CASSLTPSGRQTQYF. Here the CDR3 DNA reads TGTGCCAGCAGTTTAACCCCTAGCGGGAGACAGACCCAGTACTTC.

The CDR3 nucleotides read TGTGCCAGCAGCTTAGCCCCCTCCGGGGATGCAGAGACCCAGTACTTC. Its protein is CASSLAPSGDAETQYF. J is TRBJ2-5 and V is TRBV7-9, with D perhaps TRBD2 (5 bases). Trimming removed 0 bases from V and 4 bases from J, with 15 bases in between. The germline V gene encodes CDR1 SEHNR and CDR2 FQNEAQ (reference sequence). This CDR3 region has 16 residues. Full variable domain (remainder filled in from reference TRBV7-9 and TRBJ2-5): DTGVSQNPRHKITKRGQNVTFRCDPISEHNRLYWYRQTLGQGPEFLTYFQNEAQLEKSRLLSDRFSAERPKGSFSTLEIQRTEQGDSAMYLCASSLAPSGDAETQYFGPGTRLLVL.

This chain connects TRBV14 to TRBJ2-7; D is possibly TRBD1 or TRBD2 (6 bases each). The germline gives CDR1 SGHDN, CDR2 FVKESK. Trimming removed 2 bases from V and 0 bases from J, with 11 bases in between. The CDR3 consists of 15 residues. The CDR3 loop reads CASSQWGALSYEQYF. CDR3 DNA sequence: TGTGCCAGCAGCCAATGGGGGGCCCTCTCCTACGAGCAGTACTTC.

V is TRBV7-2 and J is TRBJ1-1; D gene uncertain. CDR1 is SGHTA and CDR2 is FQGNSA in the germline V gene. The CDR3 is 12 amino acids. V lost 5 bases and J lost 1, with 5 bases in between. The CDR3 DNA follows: TGTGCCAGCAGCCAGGCGAACACTGAAGCTTTCTTT. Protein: CASSQANTEAFF.

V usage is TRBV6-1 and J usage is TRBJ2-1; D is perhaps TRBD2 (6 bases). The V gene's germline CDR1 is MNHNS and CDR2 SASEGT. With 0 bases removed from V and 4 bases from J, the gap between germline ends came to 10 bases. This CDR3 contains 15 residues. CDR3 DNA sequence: TGTGCCAGCAGTGAAGCTGGGACTCCGTACAATGAGCAGTTCTTC. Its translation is CASSEAGTPYNEQFF.

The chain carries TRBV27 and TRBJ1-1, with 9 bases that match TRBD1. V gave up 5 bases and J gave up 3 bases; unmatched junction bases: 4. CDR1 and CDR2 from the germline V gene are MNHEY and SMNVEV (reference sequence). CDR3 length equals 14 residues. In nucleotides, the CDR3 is TGTGCCAGCAGTCACGGACAGGGGTACACTGAAGCTTTCTTT. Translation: CASSHGQGYTEAFF.

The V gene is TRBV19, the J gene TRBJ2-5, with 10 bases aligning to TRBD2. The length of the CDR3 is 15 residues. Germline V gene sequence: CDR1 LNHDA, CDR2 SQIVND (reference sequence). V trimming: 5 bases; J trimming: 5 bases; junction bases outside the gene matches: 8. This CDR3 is CASSLKAGGPETQYF. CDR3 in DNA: TGTGCCAGTAGTCTCAAAGCGGGAGGGCCGGAGACCCAGTACTTC. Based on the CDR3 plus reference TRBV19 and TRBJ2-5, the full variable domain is DGGITQSPKYLFRKEGQNVTLSCEQNLNHDAMYWYRQDPGQGLRLIYYSQIVNDFQKGDIAEGYSVSREKKESFPLTVTSAQKNPTAFYLCASSLKAGGPETQYFGPGTRLLVL.

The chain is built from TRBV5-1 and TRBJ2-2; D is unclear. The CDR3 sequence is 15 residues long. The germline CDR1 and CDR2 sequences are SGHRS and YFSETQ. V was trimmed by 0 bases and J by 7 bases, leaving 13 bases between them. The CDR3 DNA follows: TGCGCCAGCAGCTTGGACGTGGTAGTGGGCGGGGAGCTGTTTTTT. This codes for CASSLDVVVGGELFF.

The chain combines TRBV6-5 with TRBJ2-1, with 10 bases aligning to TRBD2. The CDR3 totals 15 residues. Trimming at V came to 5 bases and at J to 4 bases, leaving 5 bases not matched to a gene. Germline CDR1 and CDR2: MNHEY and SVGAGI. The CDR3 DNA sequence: TGTGCCAGCAGTCCAACTAGCGGGAATTACAATGAGCAGTTCTTC. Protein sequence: CASSPTSGNYNEQFF.

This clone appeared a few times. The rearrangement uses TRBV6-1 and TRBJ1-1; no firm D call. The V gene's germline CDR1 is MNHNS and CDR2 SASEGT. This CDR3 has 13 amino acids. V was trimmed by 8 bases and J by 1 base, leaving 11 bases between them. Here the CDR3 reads CASCPWGNTEAFF. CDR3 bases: TGTGCCAGCTGTCCATGGGGGAACACTGAAGCTTTCTTT.

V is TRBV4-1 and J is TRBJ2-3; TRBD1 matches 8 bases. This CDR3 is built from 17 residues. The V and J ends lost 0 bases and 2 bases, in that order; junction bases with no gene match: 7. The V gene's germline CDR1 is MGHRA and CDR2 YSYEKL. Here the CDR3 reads CASSQDARDRFTDTQYF. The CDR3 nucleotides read TGCGCCAGCAGCCAAGATGCCCGGGACAGGTTCACAGATACGCAGTATTTT.

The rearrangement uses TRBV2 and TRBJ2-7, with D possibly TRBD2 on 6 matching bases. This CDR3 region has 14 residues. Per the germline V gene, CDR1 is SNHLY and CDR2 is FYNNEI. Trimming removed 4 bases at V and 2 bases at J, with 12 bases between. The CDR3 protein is CASSAGTAPYEQYF. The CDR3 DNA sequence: TGTGCCAGCAGTGCGGGGACTGCTCCCTACGAGCAGTACTTC.

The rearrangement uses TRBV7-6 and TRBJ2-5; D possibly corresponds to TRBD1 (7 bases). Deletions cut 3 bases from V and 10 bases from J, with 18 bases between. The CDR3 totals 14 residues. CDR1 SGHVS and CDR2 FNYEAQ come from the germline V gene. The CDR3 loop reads CASSLSNTGEDQYF. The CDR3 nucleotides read TGTGCCAGCAGCTTGTCAAATACAGGGGAGGACCAGTACTTC.

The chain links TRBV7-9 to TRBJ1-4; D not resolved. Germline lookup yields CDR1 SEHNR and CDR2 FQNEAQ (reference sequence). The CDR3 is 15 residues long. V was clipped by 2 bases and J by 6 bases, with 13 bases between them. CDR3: CASSLYSQEHEKLFF. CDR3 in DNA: TGTGCCAGCAGCTTATACTCCCAAGAACATGAAAAACTGTTTTTT.

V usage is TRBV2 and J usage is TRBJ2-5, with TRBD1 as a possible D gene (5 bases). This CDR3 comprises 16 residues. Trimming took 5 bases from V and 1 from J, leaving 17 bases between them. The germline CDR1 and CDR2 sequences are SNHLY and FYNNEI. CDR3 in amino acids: CASSHAGSLRQETQYF. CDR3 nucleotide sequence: TGTGCCAGCAGTCATGCAGGGTCTCTCCGCCAAGAGACCCAGTACTTC.

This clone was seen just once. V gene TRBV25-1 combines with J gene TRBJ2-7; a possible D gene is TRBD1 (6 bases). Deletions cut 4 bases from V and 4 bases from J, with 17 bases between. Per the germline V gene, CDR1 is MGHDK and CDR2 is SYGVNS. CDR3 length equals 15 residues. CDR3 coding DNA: TGTGCCAGCAGTGCCGGTAGACAGGTGGGATACGAGCAGTACTTC. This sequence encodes CASSAGRQVGYEQYF.

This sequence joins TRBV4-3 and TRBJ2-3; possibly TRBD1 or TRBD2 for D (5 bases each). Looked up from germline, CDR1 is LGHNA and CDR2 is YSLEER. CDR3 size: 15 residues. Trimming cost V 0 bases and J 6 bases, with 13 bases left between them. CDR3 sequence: CASSQDLRGGDTQYF. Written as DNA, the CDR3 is TGCGCCAGCAGCCAAGATCTTCGGGGCGGTGATACGCAGTATTTT.